The 19 T cell receptor beta chains presented below share a single source sample, sequenced in a study of CD8 T cells in ankylosing spondylitis (dated by TCRdb to 2016 to 2017). The library came from 5' RACE. The listed sequencing device is Illumina HiSeq 2500. Clones were called with MiXCR by TCRdb after fastp trimmed the public reads at Q25, and only in-frame beta chains were retained. Every entry covers one CDR3 protein and lists the most common genes and DNA from its rows. This sample lists 340,000 or so distinct CDR3 sequences; 14% to 15% were detected once. Together, the top ten hold about 1% of the sample. Specimen: blood, either unsorted or a sorted T cell fraction (not recorded which). These receptors originate from a male donor with ankylosing spondylitis or in good health (not recorded which).

Here the CDR3 reads CSARRLAGREQYF. The CDR3 DNA is TGCAGTGCTAGAAGGCTAGCGGGGCGTGAGCAGTACTTC. This chain links TRBV20-1 with TRBJ2-7; 9 bases fit TRBD2. Trimming cost V 2 bases and J 7 bases; bases outside gene matches: 6. CDR1 and CDR2 from the germline V gene are DFQATT and SNEGSKA (reference sequence). The CDR3 loop spans 13 amino acids.

This clonotype has more than one count but fewer than ten. The chain links TRBV18 to TRBJ2-3; the D gene is possibly TRBD2 (5 bases). The CDR3 has 13 residues. Trimming shortened V by 4 bases and J by 7 bases, and 12 bases separated the two germline ends. The germline gives CDR1 KGHSH, CDR2 LQKENI. CDR3 loop: CASSQERVNTQYF. The DNA for the CDR3 is TGTGCCAGCTCACAGGAGAGGGTAAATACGCAGTATTTT. The whole variable domain, remainder taken from reference TRBV18 and TRBJ2-3, is NAGVMQNPRHLVRRRGQEARLRCSPMKGHSHVYWYRQLPEEGLKFMVYLQKENIIDESGMPKERFSAEFPKEGPSILRIQQVVRGDSAAYFCASSQERVNTQYFGPGTRLTVL.

The CDR3 is CAISRAGGLGDEQFF. Written as DNA, the CDR3 is TGTGCCATCAGTAGAGCGGGGGGCCTTGGGGATGAGCAGTTCTTC. The chain has TRBV10-3 and TRBJ2-1, with TRBD2 identical over 9 bases. Germline V gene lookup returns CDR1 ENHRY and CDR2 SYGVKD. CDR3 size: 15 residues. Trimming took 5 bases from V and 8 from J; bases not matched to a gene: 10.

This clonotype was seen more than once but under ten times. The V call is TRBV2, the J call TRBJ2-1; D unresolved. V lost 4 bases and J 5 bases, leaving 15 bases between the germline ends. Germline V gene lookup returns CDR1 SNHLY and CDR2 FYNNEI. The length of the CDR3 is 15 residues. The CDR3 loop is CASSVEAVGDNEQFF. CDR3 DNA: TGTGCCAGCAGTGTAGAGGCTGTTGGAGACAATGAGCAGTTCTTC.

This clonotype has a handful of counts. The CDR3 here is CATSDAERGLKEQFF. The CDR3 nucleotides read TGTGCCACCAGTGATGCCGAACGGGGCCTGAAGGAGCAGTTCTTC. This chain joins TRBV24-1 and TRBJ2-1, with D perhaps assigned TRBD1 or TRBD2 (5 bases each). CDR3 length: 15 amino acids. Germline lookup yields CDR1 KGHDR and CDR2 SFDVKD. V dropped 3 bases and J dropped 10 bases, with 18 bases sitting between them.

This clonotype has ten or more counts. V usage is TRBV15 and J usage is TRBJ2-7, with TRBD2 as a possible D gene (6 bases). Germline V gene data show CDR1 as LNHNV and CDR2 as YYDKDF (reference sequence). This CDR3 is built from 17 residues. V lost 0 bases, J lost 0 bases, and 15 bases lay in between. CDR3 in amino acids: CATSRDWRGVSSYEQYF. CDR3 DNA sequence: TGTGCCACCAGCAGAGATTGGCGGGGAGTGAGCTCCTACGAGCAGTACTTC.

This clonotype was seen only a few times. This rearrangement joins TRBV7-9 to TRBJ2-1, with TRBD2 matching over 7 bases. The junction had 3 bases not matched to a gene; V was cut back by 2 bases and J by 5 bases. The CDR3 extends over 14 amino acids. The germline CDR1 and CDR2 sequences are SEHNR and FQNEAQ (reference sequence). The CDR3 DNA reads as TGTGCCAGCAGCTTATCGACTAGCCACAATGAGCAGTTCTTC. Protein product: CASSLSTSHNEQFF. Full variable domain (remainder filled in from reference TRBV7-9 and TRBJ2-1): DTGVSQNPRHKITKRGQNVTFRCDPISEHNRLYWYRQTLGQGPEFLTYFQNEAQLEKSRLLSDRFSAERPKGSFSTLEIQRTEQGDSAMYLCASSLSTSHNEQFFGPGTRLTVL.

The sample holds a few counts of this clonotype. The rearrangement uses TRBV25-1 and TRBJ1-1; D is undetermined. The germline V gene encodes CDR1 MGHDK and CDR2 SYGVNS. The CDR3 is 12 amino acids. The germline V and J ends were trimmed by 3 bases and 10 bases, with 12 bases remaining between them. CDR3 DNA sequence: TGTGCCAGCAGTGACCCGGGATTCGGAGCTTTCTTT. Protein product: CASSDPGFGAFF.

This clonotype was recorded a few times. The DNA for the CDR3 is TGCGCCAGCAGCGACGGCCGGGGGGGACAGGGGACCTACGAGCAGTACTTC. The encoded protein is CASSDGRGGQGTYEQYF. This chain links TRBV5-1 with TRBJ2-7; 10 bases align to TRBD1. This CDR3 is 17 amino acids long. The V gene end was trimmed by 4 bases and the J gene end by 2 bases; junction bases not matched to a gene: 12. Germline lookup yields CDR1 SGHRS and CDR2 YFSETQ.

J is TRBJ2-5 and V is TRBV2; D may match TRBD1 or TRBD2 (6 bases each). V gave up 4 bases and J gave up 5 bases, with 17 bases separating them. The CDR3 runs 15 residues. In germline, CDR1 is SNHLY, CDR2 FYNNEI. In DNA form, the CDR3 reads TGTGCCAGCAGTGTCCTATCGGGGGCTCGGGAGACCCAGTACTTC. It encodes CASSVLSGARETQYF.

This clonotype was seen at least ten times. At one of its ends the junction is not consistent with the germline gene, which may arise from a read error. V usage is TRBV5-1 and J usage is TRBJ2-3, with 11 bases aligning to TRBD2. The CDR3 is 15 amino acids. Per germline, CDR1 SGHRS and CDR2 YFSETQ. For the CDR3, the DNA is TGTGCCAGCAGTTTAGCGGGAGGGCCTTCAGATACGCAGTATTTT. Translation gives CASSLAGGPSDTQYF.

Only a few counts were recorded for this clonotype. The CDR3 DNA sequence: TGCGCCAGCAGGAGACAGGGTGTTCCTAGCACAGATACGCAGTATTTT. Protein product: CASRRQGVPSTDTQYF. The chain is built from TRBV5-1 and TRBJ2-3; TRBD1 matches 7 bases. The CDR3 contains 16 residues. The V gene end was trimmed by 5 bases and the J gene end by 0 bases; junction bases not matched to a gene: 9. CDR1 is SGHRS and CDR2 is YFSETQ in the germline V gene.

A few counts support this clonotype. V usage is TRBV5-4 and J usage is TRBJ2-7; weak D call: TRBD1 (6 bases). Germline loops: CDR1 SGHNT, CDR2 YYREEE (reference sequence). V shed 6 bases and J shed 1 base, with 11 bases lying between them. This CDR3 comprises 13 residues. As DNA, the CDR3 is TGTGCCAGCACCGGGACAAATTCCTACGAGCAGTACTTC. Translation gives CASTGTNSYEQYF.

This clonotype was observed a handful of times. This chain uses TRBV5-1 with TRBJ1-1; 7 bases agree with TRBD1. The trim removed 5 bases at V and 5 bases at J, leaving 6 bases unmatched. Germline values: CDR1 SGHRS, CDR2 YFSETQ. The CDR3 sequence is 13 residues long. In DNA form, the CDR3 reads TGCGCCAGCAGATATCCAGGGGGTACTGAAGCTTTCTTT. Protein sequence: CASRYPGGTEAFF.

Regarding this clonotype: This may be a read error, as it is one base from a much larger clone. This rearrangement joins TRBV25-1 to TRBJ2-3; 8 nucleotides match TRBD1. The CDR3 contains 16 residues. Germline-derived CDR1 and CDR2 are MGHDK and SYGVNS. CDR3 nucleotide sequence: TGTGACAGCAGTGAATTGTGGACAGGGACGGCAGATACGCAGTATTTT. Amino acids: CDSSELWTGTADTQYF.

This clonotype was picked up a small number of times. CDR3 DNA: TGCAGTGCTAAAACTAGCGGGGGGGCCCAAAACATTCAGTACTTC. Encoded protein: CSAKTSGGAQNIQYF. The chain has TRBV20-1 and TRBJ2-4, with 13 nucleotides matching TRBD2. With 4 bases clipped from V and 5 bases from J, the junction kept 5 bases outside the gene matches. This CDR3 is built from 15 residues. Germline V gene data show CDR1 as DFQATT and CDR2 as SNEGSKA (reference sequence).

The rearrangement joins TRBV2 to TRBJ2-1, with D possibly TRBD2 on 7 matching bases. V shed 11 bases and J shed 6 bases, with 20 bases lying between them. This CDR3 is 14 amino acids long. CDR1 SNHLY and CDR2 FYNNEI come from the germline V gene. Written as DNA, the CDR3 is TGTGCCGGGGGGGGCAGGGGATATGGCAATGAGCAGTTCTTC. Translated, it gives CAGGGRGYGNEQFF.

The chain has TRBV29-1 and TRBJ1-4; D gene uncertain. Between the trimmed V and J ends, which lost 6 bases and 5 bases, there was a span of 13 bases. The germline CDR1 and CDR2 sequences are SQVTM and ANQGSEA. The CDR3 length is 13 residues. CDR3 bases: TGCAGCGTCGGACGGACGGGGAATGAAAAACTGTTTTTT. This translates into CSVGRTGNEKLFF.

This clonotype has at least ten counts. The J gene is TRBJ2-3, the V gene TRBV12-3 or TRBV12-4; a weak D match, TRBD2 (6 bases). With 6 bases removed from V and 1 base from J, the gap between germline ends came to 14 bases. The CDR3 extends over 15 amino acids. CDR3: CASRNSGSRTDTQYF. DNA of the CDR3: TGTGCCAGCAGGAATAGCGGTTCCCGCACAGATACGCAGTATTTT.